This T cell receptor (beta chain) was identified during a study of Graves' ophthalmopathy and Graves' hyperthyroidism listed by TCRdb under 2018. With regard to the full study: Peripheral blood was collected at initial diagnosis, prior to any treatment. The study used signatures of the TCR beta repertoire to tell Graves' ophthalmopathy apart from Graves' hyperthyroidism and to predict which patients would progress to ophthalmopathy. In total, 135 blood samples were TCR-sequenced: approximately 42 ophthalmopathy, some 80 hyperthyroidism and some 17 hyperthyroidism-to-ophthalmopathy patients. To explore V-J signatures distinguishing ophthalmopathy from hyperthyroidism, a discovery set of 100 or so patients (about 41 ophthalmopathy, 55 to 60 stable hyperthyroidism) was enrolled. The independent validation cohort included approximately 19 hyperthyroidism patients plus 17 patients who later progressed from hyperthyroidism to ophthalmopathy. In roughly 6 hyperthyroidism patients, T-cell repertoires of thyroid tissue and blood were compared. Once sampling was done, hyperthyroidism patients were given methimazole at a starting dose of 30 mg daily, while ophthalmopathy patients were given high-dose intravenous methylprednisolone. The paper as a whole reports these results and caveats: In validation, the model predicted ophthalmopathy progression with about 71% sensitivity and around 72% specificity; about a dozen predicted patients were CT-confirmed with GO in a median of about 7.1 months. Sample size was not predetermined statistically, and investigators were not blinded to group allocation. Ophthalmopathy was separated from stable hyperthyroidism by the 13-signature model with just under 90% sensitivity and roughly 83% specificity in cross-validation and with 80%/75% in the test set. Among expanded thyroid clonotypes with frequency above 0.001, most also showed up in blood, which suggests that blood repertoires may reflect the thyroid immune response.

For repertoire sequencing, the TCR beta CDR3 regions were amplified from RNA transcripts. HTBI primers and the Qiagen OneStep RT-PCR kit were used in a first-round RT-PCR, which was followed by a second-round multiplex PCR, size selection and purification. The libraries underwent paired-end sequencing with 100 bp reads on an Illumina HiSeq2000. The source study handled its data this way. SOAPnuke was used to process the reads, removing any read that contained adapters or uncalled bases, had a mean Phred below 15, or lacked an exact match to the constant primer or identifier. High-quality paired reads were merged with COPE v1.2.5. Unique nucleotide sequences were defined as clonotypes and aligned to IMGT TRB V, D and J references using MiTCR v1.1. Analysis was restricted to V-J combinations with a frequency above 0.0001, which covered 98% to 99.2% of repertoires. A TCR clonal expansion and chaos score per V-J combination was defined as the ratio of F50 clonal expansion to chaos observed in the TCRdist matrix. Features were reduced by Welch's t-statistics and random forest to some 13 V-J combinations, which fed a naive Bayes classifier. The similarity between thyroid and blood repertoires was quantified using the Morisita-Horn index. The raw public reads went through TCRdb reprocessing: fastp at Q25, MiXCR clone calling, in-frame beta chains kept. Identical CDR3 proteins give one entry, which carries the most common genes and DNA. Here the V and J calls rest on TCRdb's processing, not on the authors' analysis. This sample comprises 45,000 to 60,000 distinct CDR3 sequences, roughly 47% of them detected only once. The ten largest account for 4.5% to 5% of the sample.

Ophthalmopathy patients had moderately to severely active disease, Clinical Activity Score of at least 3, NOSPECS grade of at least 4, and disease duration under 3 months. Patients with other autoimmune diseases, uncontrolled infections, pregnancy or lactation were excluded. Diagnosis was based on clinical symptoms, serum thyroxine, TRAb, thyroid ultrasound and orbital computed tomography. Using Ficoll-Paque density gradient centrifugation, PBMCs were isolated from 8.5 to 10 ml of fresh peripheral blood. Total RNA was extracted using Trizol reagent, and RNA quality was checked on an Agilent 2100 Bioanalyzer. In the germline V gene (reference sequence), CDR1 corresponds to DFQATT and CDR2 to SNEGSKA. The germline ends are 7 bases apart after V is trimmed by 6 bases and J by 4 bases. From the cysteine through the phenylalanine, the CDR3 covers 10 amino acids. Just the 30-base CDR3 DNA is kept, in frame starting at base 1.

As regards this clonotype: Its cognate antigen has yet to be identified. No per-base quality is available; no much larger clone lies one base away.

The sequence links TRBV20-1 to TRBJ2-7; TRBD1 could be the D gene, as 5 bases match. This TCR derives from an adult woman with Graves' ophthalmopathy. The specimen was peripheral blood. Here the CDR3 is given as CSAGEYEQYF. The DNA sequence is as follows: TGCAGTGCAGGGGAATACGAGCAGTACTTC.